The 26 T cell receptor beta chains listed next were all sequenced from one sample in a study of cytomegalovirus exposure and HLA in healthy donors. Generated by immunoSEQ multiplex PCR, the TCRdb table keeps only in-frame clones and is missing some. The sample carries around 120,000 clones, more than 70% recorded once. The source material was PBMCs. These TCRs come from a man younger than 30 in good health and CMV-seronegative.

The chain links TRBV9 to TRBJ2-7; D possibly corresponds to TRBD1 (5 bases). Germline CDR1 is SGDLS and CDR2 is YYNGEE. There are 20 residues in the CDR3. Trimming took 3 bases from V and 2 from J, leaving 30 bases between them. CDR3 coding DNA: TGTGCCAGCAGCGATTCAGGGCCAAGGATTACCTTACCTTCGCCCTACGAGCAGTACTTC. Amino acid sequence: CASSDSGPRITLPSPYEQYF.

The chain is built from TRBV6-1 and TRBJ2-5, with TRBD2 as a possible D gene (5 bases). Trimming pared 3 bases from V and 4 bases from J, leaving 15 bases between. The CDR3 has 15 amino acids. Germline V gene data show CDR1 as MNHNS and CDR2 as SASEGT. CDR3 coding DNA: TGTGCCAGCAGTGACCGGGGTTTGGTTATAGAGACCCAGTACTTC. It translates to CASSDRGLVIETQYF.

V and J are TRBV6-6 and TRBJ2-1; 9 bases line up with TRBD2. Germline lookup yields CDR1 MNHNY and CDR2 SVGAGI (reference sequence). CDR3 length equals 16 residues. V lost 6 bases to trimming and J lost 0 bases; unmatched junction nucleotides: 6. CDR3 loop: CASRVAGASSYNEQFF. CDR3 nucleotide sequence: TGTGCCAGCAGAGTAGCGGGGGCCAGCTCCTACAATGAGCAGTTCTTC.

This rearrangement joins TRBV15 to TRBJ1-2; D is perhaps TRBD1 (6 bases). Trimming removed 3 bases at V and 4 bases at J, with 15 bases between. Germline V gene data show CDR1 as LNHNV and CDR2 as YYDKDF (reference sequence). The CDR3 extends over 15 amino acids. CDR3 nucleotide sequence: TGTGCCACCAGCAGGGCGACAGGACCGCTCTATGGCTACACCTTC. It translates to CATSRATGPLYGYTF.

This chain links TRBV6-1 with TRBJ1-1; tentative D call: TRBD1 (6 bases). V lost 4 bases and J lost 10, with 10 bases in between. Germline V CDR1 and CDR2: MNHNS, SASEGT. This CDR3 is 11 amino acids long. The chain's CDR3 is CASSAGAGAFF. CDR3 coding DNA: TGTGCCAGCAGTGCAGGGGCGGGAGCTTTCTTT.

The chain employs TRBV27 and TRBJ1-1, with D perhaps matching TRBD1 (6 bases). The CDR3 has 13 amino acids. Trimming left V 8 bases short and J 7 bases short, with 17 bases between. Germline CDR1 reads MNHEY; CDR2 reads SMNVEV (reference sequence). The chain's CDR3 is CASSTRGAGEAFF. The DNA of the CDR3 is TGTGCCAGCTCAACTCGGGGGGCAGGTGAAGCTTTCTTT.

The chain carries TRBV7-9 and TRBJ2-7, with a weak D call TRBD1 (6 bases). The CDR3 totals 15 residues. Trimming took 4 bases from V and 5 from J, leaving 18 bases between them. CDR1 is SEHNR and CDR2 is FQNEAQ in the germline V gene (reference sequence). Written as DNA, the CDR3 is TGTGCCAGCAGCTATCCGGGCACAGGGAGCAACGAGCAGTACTTC. It encodes CASSYPGTGSNEQYF.

This clone has just a few counts. The genes are TRBV5-6 and TRBJ2-1, with TRBD2 matching over 15 bases. The junction had 5 bases not matched to a gene; V was cut back by 3 bases and J by 16 bases. Per germline, CDR1 SGHDT and CDR2 YYEEEE. The CDR3 is made up of 13 amino acids. The CDR3 DNA sequence: TGTGCCAGCAGCTGGGGGACTAGCGGGAGGTCTTTCTTC. Translated, it gives CASSWGTSGRSFF.

The V gene is TRBV6-5, the J gene TRBJ1-2, with no clear D. The germline V and J ends were trimmed by 2 bases and 2 bases, with 12 bases remaining between them. The CDR3 has 15 amino acids. In germline, CDR1 is MNHEY, CDR2 SVGAGI. CDR3 amino acids: CASSYDDEANYGYTF. The CDR3 DNA follows: TGTGCCAGCAGTTACGATGACGAGGCGAACTATGGCTACACCTTC.

The chain links TRBV5-1 to TRBJ2-5, with TRBD1 as a possible D gene (5 bases). Germline V gene sequence: CDR1 SGHRS, CDR2 YFSETQ. V lost 3 bases and J lost 5, with 20 bases in between. The CDR3 loop spans 16 amino acids. The CDR3 nucleotides read TGCGCCAGCAGCTGGACAACTCTAATGGGTGTGGAGACCCAGTACTTC. The encoded protein is CASSWTTLMGVETQYF.

The V gene is TRBV5-1, the J gene TRBJ1-2; 7 bases are a match to TRBD1. Germline lookup yields CDR1 SGHRS and CDR2 YFSETQ. The CDR3 has 13 residues. V shed 3 bases, J shed 5 bases, and the junction held 4 bases outside the gene matches. CDR3 protein: CASSSTGVYGYTF. The CDR3 DNA sequence: TGCGCCAGCAGCTCAACAGGGGTATATGGCTACACCTTC.

This clone has a handful of counts. The chain carries TRBV13 and TRBJ1-5; the D gene is possibly TRBD1 (5 bases). The CDR3 loop spans 13 amino acids. Trimming cost V 3 bases and J 8 bases, with 11 bases left between them. CDR1 PRHDT and CDR2 FYEKMQ come from the germline V gene (reference sequence). The CDR3 sequence: CASSFRRDKPQHF. The CDR3 nucleotides read TGTGCCAGCAGCTTCCGCAGGGATAAGCCCCAGCATTTT.

This clone was found once. The chain couples TRBV18 to TRBJ2-7, with 12 positions matching TRBD1. V dropped 6 bases and J dropped 4; count of bases not matched to a gene: 10. The CDR3 sequence is 16 residues long. Germline CDR1 reads KGHSH; CDR2 reads LQKENI. The chain's CDR3 is CASSNAPGQGAYEQYF. Here the CDR3 DNA reads TGTGCCAGCTCCAACGCCCCGGGACAGGGGGCTTACGAGCAGTACTTC. The full variable domain, rest sourced from reference TRBV18 and TRBJ2-7, is NAGVMQNPRHLVRRRGQEARLRCSPMKGHSHVYWYRQLPEEGLKFMVYLQKENIIDESGMPKERFSAEFPKEGPSILRIQQVVRGDSAAYFCASSNAPGQGAYEQYFGPGTRLTVT.

The V gene is TRBV6-5, the J gene TRBJ1-1; 7 bases agree with TRBD1. Germline lookup yields CDR1 MNHEY and CDR2 SVGAGI. The CDR3 is 15 amino acids. Losses at the gene ends were 5 bases for V and 11 bases for J; bases not matched to a gene: 17. CDR3 amino acids: CASSPVQGRLLRAFF. The CDR3 nucleotides are TGTGCCAGCAGTCCAGTACAGGGGCGGCTTCTTCGGGCTTTCTTT.

This clone was recorded once. J is TRBJ1-5 and V is TRBV6-4; D is unclear. The CDR3 totals 15 residues. Germline CDR1 reads MRHNA; CDR2 reads SNTAGT. V lost 6 bases and J lost 6, with 18 bases in between. The CDR3 DNA is TGTGCCAGCAGCCCAGGAGGCCTATCGGGTCAGCCCCAGCATTTT. The encoded protein is CASSPGGLSGQPQHF.

This chain links TRBV25-1 with TRBJ2-2; TRBD1 matches at 7 bases. The CDR3 extends over 14 amino acids. Unmatched junction bases numbered 12, after V lost 8 bases and J lost 9 bases. Germline lookup yields CDR1 MGHDK and CDR2 SYGVNS. As DNA, the CDR3 is TGTGCCAGCGCAAACAGGGGCTCGGTTTGGGAGCTGTTTTTT. Translating gives CASANRGSVWELFF.

DNA for the CDR3: TGCGCCAGCAGCCCCTACGGACCCGGGGGAGGGCAGCCCCAGCATTTT. Its protein product is CASSPYGPGGGQPQHF. V and J are TRBV4-1 and TRBJ1-5, with a tentative D call TRBD1 (5 bases). Between the trimmed V and J ends, which lost 4 bases and 7 bases, there was a span of 20 bases. The germline V gene has CDR1 MGHRA and CDR2 YSYEKL. CDR3 size: 16 residues.

This clone occurred a few times. The V gene is TRBV7-9, the J gene TRBJ2-3; 8 nucleotides match TRBD1. Germline CDR1 and CDR2: SEHNR and FQNEAQ (reference sequence). The CDR3 sequence is 16 residues long. The ends lost 6 bases at V and 2 bases at J; junction bases unmatched: 10. CDR3 DNA: TGTGCCAGCAGGTGGGGACAGGACCTATCCACAGATACGCAGTATTTT. Translating it yields CASRWGQDLSTDTQYF.

The V call is TRBV6-1, the J call TRBJ2-7, with a weak D call TRBD2 (6 bases). Germline V gives CDR1 MNHNS, CDR2 SASEGT. The CDR3 has 15 residues. V shed 7 bases and J shed 4 bases, with 20 bases lying between them. CDR3 sequence: CASKIAGTYKYEQYF. CDR3 DNA sequence: TGTGCCAGCAAAATTGCCGGGACTTACAAATACGAGCAGTACTTC.

The rearrangement joins TRBV5-1 to TRBJ2-7; 8 bases are a match to TRBD1. V lost 0 bases, J lost 5 bases, and 7 bases stayed unmatched. This CDR3 comprises 15 residues. Germline CDR1 reads SGHRS; CDR2 reads YFSETQ. CDR3 protein: CASSLGAGGLDEQYF. CDR3 sequence (DNA): TGCGCCAGCAGCTTGGGGGCAGGGGGCCTTGACGAGCAGTACTTC.

This clone was picked up one time. V and J are TRBV4-3 and TRBJ1-1, with D unresolved. The V gene lost 3 bases and the J gene lost 3 bases, with 23 bases spanning the gap. The CDR3 totals 18 residues. The germline V gene has CDR1 LGHNA and CDR2 YSLEER. The CDR3 DNA follows: TGCGCCAGCAGCCACATGGGCCGCCGCTTTAGCGGGGACACTGAAGCTTTCTTT. It specifies CASSHMGRRFSGDTEAFF.

The J gene is TRBJ2-5, the V gene TRBV5-4, with 9 nucleotides matching TRBD1. This CDR3 is 14 amino acids long. V shed 0 bases and J 6 bases; nucleotides not matched to a gene: 3. CDR1 is SGHNT and CDR2 is YYREEE in the germline V gene (reference sequence). The CDR3 DNA reads as TGTGCCAGCAGCTTGGAGGGACAGGGTCAGACCCAGTACTTC. It is translated as CASSLEGQGQTQYF.

V is TRBV28 and J is TRBJ1-5, with TRBD1 matching 9 bases. The CDR3 covers 16 residues. The germline V gene has CDR1 MDHEN and CDR2 SYDVKM. Unmatched junction bases numbered 9, after V lost 2 bases and J lost 7 bases. The CDR3 nucleotides read TGTGCCAGCAGTTTAAGTTGGGGACAGGGTACCCAGCCCCAGCATTTT. Protein: CASSLSWGQGTQPQHF.

The chain joins TRBV5-1 to TRBJ1-5, with TRBD1 as a possible D gene (5 bases). Germline V gene sequence: CDR1 SGHRS, CDR2 YFSETQ. V was shortened by 1 base and J by 3 bases, with 11 bases between the two germline ends. CDR3 length equals 15 residues. CDR3 sequence reads: CASSLSAGNNQPQHF. Written as DNA, the CDR3 is TGCGCCAGCAGCTTGTCGGCAGGGAACAATCAGCCCCAGCATTTT.

V gene TRBV7-2 combines with J gene TRBJ2-7; possibly TRBD2 for D (5 bases). CDR1 and CDR2 from the germline V gene are SGHTA and FQGNSA. The V end lost 5 bases, the J end lost 5 bases, and 16 bases lay between the germline ends. CDR3 length: 14 amino acids. The CDR3 region is CASSPKFGVHEQYF. CDR3 coding DNA: TGTGCCAGCAGCCCGAAGTTCGGGGTTCACGAGCAGTACTTC.

The chain couples TRBV10-3 to TRBJ1-3, with a weak D call TRBD1 (5 bases). With 2 bases removed from V and 1 base from J, the gap between germline ends came to 6 bases. The CDR3 extends over 14 amino acids. Per the germline V gene, CDR1 is ENHRY and CDR2 is SYGVKD. The CDR3, as DNA: TGTGCCATCAGTGAGAGGGGATCTGGAAACACCATATATTTT. Translating it yields CAISERGSGNTIYF.